The present T cell receptor beta chain was sequenced within a study of glioma-infiltrating T cells after dendritic cell vaccination. Regarding time point: after dendritic cell vaccination, including at tumor progression/relapse. Assay: immunoSEQ multiplex PCR; the TCRdb copy retains only in-frame clones and omits some. The sample lists over 90,000 clones, over 80% occurring once. The sequencing here drew on blood, taken after dendritic cell vaccination. This clonotype originated in a human donor with glioblastoma.

The chain's CDR3 is CARSSAGRDALYEQYF. For the CDR3, the DNA is TGTGCCAGAAGCTCCGCTGGGCGGGACGCGCTTTACGAGCAGTACTTC. This chain links TRBV5-3 with TRBJ2-7; possible D gene TRBD2, 6 bases. TRBV5-3 is noted as an ORF with a role that remains uncertain. CDR3 length equals 16 residues. The V and J ends lost 3 bases and 4 bases respectively, with 20 bases between them.